The source of this TCR beta chain is a study of T-cell memory formation after mild COVID-19. Background on the study: In these data, TCR clusters were largely donor specific.

Of note for this clonotype: Its antigen is not known.

MiXCR, applied by TCRdb to the 5' RACE reads, yields one record per CDR3 protein. The sample lists approximately 150,000 distinct CDR3 sequences; approximately 21% were seen once. The V gene lost 3 bases and the J gene lost 0 bases, with 11 bases spanning the gap. The length of the CDR3 is 15 residues. Germline V gives CDR1 SEHNR, CDR2 FQNEAQ (reference sequence). Overall study findings and caveats: For contracting clones, CD4+ ones sat mainly in CM and EM, CD8+ in EMRA. Clones contracting over day 15 to 85 were CD4/CD8 balanced, with later expanders leaning CD4+. Some SARS-CoV-2-responding clones were already detected in memory before infection.

This rearrangement joins TRBV7-9 to TRBJ1-1; D gene uncertain. This TCR was sampled from an adult woman who had mild COVID-19 (a few samples of this study predate the infection). Cell type and time point are not known. The source material was PBMCs or a T cell subset sorted from them (not recorded which). The CDR3 DNA sequence: TGTGCCAGCAGCTTGTCCGGGGTCTTGAACACTGAAGCTTTCTTT. Its protein product is CASSLSGVLNTEAFF.